This TCR beta chain emerged from a study of blood T cell repertoires in COVID-19. Study summary: The origin of the acute and convalescent COVID-19 samples was the United States, Italy and Spain. Sample material is recorded as cDNA or gDNA derived from T cells, B-cell-depleted T cells, or PBMCs.

Per the original methods: Amplification with reference gene primers provided the estimates of nucleated cell counts. Clones were read by immunoSEQ multiplex PCR, and TCRdb kept only the in-frame ones, dropping some. That table gives V, J and clone size, and the DNA gave D and trimming. The sample records approximately 280,000 clones, roughly 86% being singletons. The CDR3 is made up of 14 amino acids. V shed 0 bases and J shed 6 bases, with 7 bases lying between them. Germline loops: CDR1 SGDLS, CDR2 YYNGEE. The chain carries TRBV9 and TRBJ1-6, with D unresolved. Specimen: peripheral blood. This TCR was recovered from a woman aged 25 to 39 who had recovered from COVID-19. In DNA, the CDR3 is TGTGCCAGCAGCGTAGGAGGAATTAATTCACCCCTCCACTTT. Its protein is CASSVGGINSPLHF.